The clone carrying this TCR beta chain was found once. The data originate from a study of shared clonotypes between healthy human individuals. TCRdb's copy holds only in-frame clones and misses some; the assay was immunoSEQ multiplex PCR. The table shows some 2.3 million clones, with over 85% occurring only once. Division of CD4+ cells produced a CD45RA+ naive subset and a CD45RA-negative memory subset. V was pared by 1 base and J by 4 bases, with 5 bases of the junction left unmatched. The CDR3 is made up of 16 amino acids. The germline gives CDR1 MNHEY, CDR2 SMNVEV (reference sequence). The chain joins TRBV27 to TRBJ1-2; TRBD1 matches 11 bases. The source material was naive CD4+ T cells from PBMCs. As to subset: CD45RA+ positively selected. This TCR was sampled from a man aged 18 to 29 in good health. Some clones in this sample may be carry-over from other donors' samples. CDR3 sequence reads: CASSLWRDRGIYGYTF. In DNA, the CDR3 is TGTGCCAGCAGTTTATGGAGGGACAGGGGGATCTATGGCTACACCTTC.